The 10 T cell receptor beta chains below were found in one sample sequenced in a study of blood T cell repertoires in COVID-19. The table came from immunoSEQ multiplex PCR; TCRdb's copy has only in-frame clones and leaves some out. The table includes about 250,000 clones, more than 70% detected once. The sequencing sample was made of peripheral blood. Every receptor here comes from a middle-aged man with active or convalescent COVID-19.

V and J are TRBV10-1 and TRBJ2-7, with D perhaps matching TRBD1 (6 bases). The CDR3 loop spans 15 amino acids. Germline assignment: CDR1 WNHNN and CDR2 SYGVQD (reference sequence). Between the trimmed V and J ends, which lost 2 bases and 2 bases, there was a span of 13 bases. The DNA of the CDR3 is TGCGCCAGCAGTGAGGGTACAGGGTGGGCCTACGAGCAGTACTTC. It codes for CASSEGTGWAYEQYF.

This chain connects TRBV6-2 or TRBV6-3 to TRBJ1-5; 9 positions match TRBD1. Germline CDR1 and CDR2: MNHEY and SVGEGT. The CDR3 is 15 amino acids. V was pared by 4 bases and J by 5 bases, with 6 bases of the junction left unmatched. The CDR3, as DNA: TGTGCCAGCAGTTCCCCGGGACAGGGCCATCAGCCCCAGCATTTT. Its protein product is CASSSPGQGHQPQHF.

CDR3 region: CASSPGQGNEQYF. The CDR3 DNA reads TGCGCCAGCAGTCCGGGACAGGGGAACGAGCAGTACTTC. J is TRBJ2-7 and V is TRBV4-1; 10 nucleotides agree with TRBD1. This CDR3 spans 13 amino acids. V shed 6 bases, J shed 5 bases, and the junction held 4 bases outside the gene matches. Germline assignment: CDR1 MGHRA and CDR2 YSYEKL.

This chain uses TRBV6-5 with TRBJ2-3; D might be TRBD2 (6 bases). V lost 6 bases to trimming and J lost 4 bases, with 17 bases between them. CDR1 is MNHEY, CDR2 SVGAGI, per germline. CDR3 size: 15 residues. CDR3 bases: TGTGCCAGCAGAAAATTGTCGGGGGATGCAGATACGCAGTATTTT. Protein product: CASRKLSGDADTQYF.

This clone was observed a few times. Other DNA variants within this sample encode the same CDR3. J is TRBJ2-7 and V is TRBV11-3, with a tentative D call TRBD2 (5 bases). Deletions cut 0 bases from V and 1 base from J, with 13 bases between. This CDR3 is 16 amino acids long. Germline V lookup: CDR1 SGHNT, CDR2 YENEEA. CDR3 residues: CASSLDLGGGSYEQYF. In DNA, the CDR3 is TGTGCCAGCAGCTTAGATCTTGGCGGAGGTTCCTACGAGCAGTACTTC.

This rearrangement joins TRBV6-5 to TRBJ2-7; 8 bases agree with TRBD1. Germline CDR1 MNHEY, CDR2 SVGAGI. The trim removed 6 bases at V and 7 bases at J, leaving 11 bases unmatched. The CDR3 spans 14 residues. The CDR3 bases are TGTGCCAGCAGGCTTTGGACAGGGACCTTTGAGCAGTACTTC. Translating it yields CASRLWTGTFEQYF.

This clone was seen just once. The gene calls are TRBV27 and TRBJ2-3; possible D gene TRBD2, 5 bases. CDR1 and CDR2 (germline): MNHEY, SMNVEV (reference sequence). Trimming removed 1 base from V and 6 bases from J, with 14 bases in between. The CDR3 has 15 residues. CDR3 in DNA: TGTGCCAGCAGTTTATTCCCTCGGGGTGGGGATACGCAGTATTTT. Encoded protein: CASSLFPRGGDTQYF.

The CDR3 DNA is TGTGCCAGCAGCTTAGGGGCGGGACAGGGAGAGACTGAAGCTTTCTTT. Its translation: CASSLGAGQGETEAFF. The genes are TRBV7-2 and TRBJ1-1; 9 bases align to TRBD1. Trimming took 1 base from V and 5 from J; bases not matched to a gene: 8. Germline lookup yields CDR1 SGHTA and CDR2 FQGNSA. The CDR3 extends over 16 amino acids. The full variable domain, with the rest looked up from reference TRBV7-2 and TRBJ1-1, is GAGVSQSPSNKVTEKGKDVELRCDPISGHTALYWYRQSLGQGLEFLIYFQGNSAPDKSGLPSDRFSAERTGGSVSTLTIQRTQQEDSAVYLCASSLGAGQGETEAFFGQGTRLTVV.

V and J are TRBV19 and TRBJ1-3, with D uncertain. CDR3 length: 16 residues. V lost 4 bases and J lost 4, with 17 bases in between. Germline values: CDR1 LNHDA, CDR2 SQIVND (reference sequence). The CDR3 sequence is CASSTPLQPAGNTIYF. The CDR3 nucleotides read TGTGCCAGTAGTACTCCCCTACAGCCCGCCGGAAACACCATATATTTT.

This chain uses TRBV24-1 with TRBJ1-2; 9 bases fit TRBD1. Unmatched junction bases numbered 2, after V lost 7 bases and J lost 6 bases. This CDR3 has 12 residues. Germline assignment: CDR1 KGHDR and CDR2 SFDVKD. The CDR3 spells CATSRQGDGYTF. The CDR3 nucleotides read TGTGCCACCAGCCGACAGGGGGATGGCTACACCTTC.